The clone carrying this TCR beta chain was recorded at least ten times. Antigen unknown. The time point: blood at routine non-recurrence follow-up after resection. Extraction of whole RNA from tumor, nontumor lung or frozen PBMC preceded unsorted sequencing. These data come from a study of spatial heterogeneity in lung cancer. Study-wide points: Circulating ubiquitous expanded tumor TCRs were observed more frequently at resection than at follow-up.

Every cDNA TCR molecule received its own unique molecular identifier. TCRdb processed the 5' RACE reads anew with MiXCR; each CDR3 protein has one entry. Altogether fewer than 55,000 distinct CDR3 sequences are present, 7.4% being singletons, with the ten largest covering less than 45%. The CDR3 totals 15 residues. The chain links TRBV21-1 to TRBJ1-6; the DNA was not compared with TRBD1, the D call given in the table. TRBV21-1 is assigned pseudogene status. The sample was PBMCs, taken at follow-up. This sequence was found in a female donor with early-stage non-small cell lung cancer. The CDR3 DNA sequence: TGTGCCAGTAAGGACAGGTTCCTCTTCCATTCACCCCTCCACTTT. Protein sequence: CASKDRFLFHSPLHF.